This TCR beta chain was observed in a study of cytomegalovirus exposure and HLA in healthy donors. The PCR ran on 60 Vbeta and 13 Jbeta primers. Per the study methods: Approximately 9.9 million of some 80 million unique TCR beta chains were shared, per a later count. TCRdb's table, derived via immunoSEQ multiplex PCR, lists solely in-frame clones and lacks some. V, J and clone size are those of that table, while D and trimming were read from the DNA. The sample yields 160,000 or so clones, about 86% seen once. The study, taken as a whole, reports: Using the classifier, cytomegalovirus status was reportedly diagnosed with high specificity and sensitivity. Most subjects had HLA-A and HLA-B alleles reportedly predicted accurately by TCR beta sequences. One variant, a missense change in DCLRE1C, was linked in a later analysis to TCR beta V- and J-gene trimming.

This clone was detected only a few times. No antigen is known for it. This clonotype was obtained from a woman aged 18-35 years in good health and CMV-seronegative. The sequencing input was PBMCs.

In DNA, the CDR3 is TGTGCCAGCAGTGTGGCGGGAAGGGAGGAAGCTTTCTTT. Its translation: CASSVAGREEAFF. The chain combines TRBV6-1 with TRBJ1-1; D not certain. V lost 4 bases to trimming and J lost 8 bases, with 14 bases between them. The germline V gene has CDR1 MNHNS and CDR2 SASEGT. This CDR3 comprises 13 residues.